The 17 T cell receptor beta chains presented below share a single source sample, sequenced in a study of cytomegalovirus exposure and HLA in healthy donors. Only in-frame clones appear in the TCRdb table, and some are missing; sequencing was by immunoSEQ multiplex PCR. The profile shows 200,000 or so clones, 80% to 90% of them singletons. Sequencing was carried out using PBMCs. These receptors all stem from a woman aged 25-40 years in good health and CMV-seropositive.

CDR3 nucleotide sequence: TGTGCCAGCAGCGCCAGGGGACTAGCGCTTTACAATGAGCAGTTCTTC. Amino acids: CASSARGLALYNEQFF. V and J are TRBV9 and TRBJ2-1; 10 nucleotides line up with TRBD2. Germline V CDR1 and CDR2: SGDLS, YYNGEE. This CDR3 has 16 residues. Unmatched junction bases numbered 7, after V lost 3 bases and J lost 4 bases.

The gene calls are TRBV6-5 and TRBJ1-1; weak D call: TRBD1 (5 bases). The CDR3 contains 16 residues. V gave up 4 bases and J gave up 0 bases, with 15 bases separating them. The germline gives CDR1 MNHEY, CDR2 SVGAGI. The CDR3 is CASSSRQGPMNTEAFF. CDR3 nucleotide sequence: TGTGCCAGCAGTTCCCGGCAGGGCCCGATGAACACTGAAGCTTTCTTT.

This sequence joins TRBV6-5 and TRBJ2-2, with 7 nucleotides matching TRBD1. V dropped 8 bases and J dropped 1; count of bases not matched to a gene: 4. The CDR3 sequence is 14 residues long. Germline-derived CDR1 and CDR2 are MNHEY and SVGAGI. CDR3 coding DNA: TGTGCCAGCGGACGACAGGGGAACACCGGGGAGCTGTTTTTT. Translating gives CASGRQGNTGELFF.

This chain connects TRBV7-8 to TRBJ2-7; unclear D gene. The V gene lost 2 bases and the J gene lost 6 bases, with 5 bases spanning the gap. The CDR3 sequence is 11 residues long. Germline lookup yields CDR1 SGHVS and CDR2 FQNEAQ. The CDR3 is CASSLSSEQYF. In DNA, the CDR3 is TGTGCCAGCAGCTTATCGTCCGAGCAGTACTTC.

On this clone itself: Other DNA sequences in the sample encode the same CDR3. The chain is built from TRBV7-9 and TRBJ2-1, with 10 bases lining up with TRBD2. Germline CDR1 and CDR2: SEHNR and FQNEAQ (reference sequence). After removal of 5 bases from V and 2 bases from J, the junction contained 3 bases not matched to a gene. The CDR3 totals 15 residues. The CDR3 reads CASSLTSGPYNEQFF. The DNA for the CDR3 is TGTGCCAGCAGCCTGACTAGCGGGCCCTACAATGAGCAGTTCTTC.

This chain joins TRBV5-4 and TRBJ2-2; no definite D call. V lost 2 bases and J 0 bases, leaving 8 bases between the germline ends. The CDR3 consists of 15 residues. Per the germline V gene, CDR1 is SGHNT and CDR2 is YYREEE (reference sequence). Here the CDR3 DNA reads TGTGCCAGCAGCTTAGACAACGCGAACACCGGGGAGCTGTTTTTT. It specifies CASSLDNANTGELFF.

The chain carries TRBV19 and TRBJ2-7, with a tentative D call TRBD1 (6 bases). The CDR3 loop spans 14 amino acids. V was clipped by 2 bases and J by 6 bases, with 14 bases between them. Germline lookup yields CDR1 LNHDA and CDR2 SQIVND (reference sequence). The CDR3 here is CASSIPPAGVEQYF. CDR3 bases: TGTGCCAGTAGTATACCCCCCGCAGGGGTCGAGCAGTACTTC.

The CDR3 region is CASSYSGVGPEAFF. The CDR3 DNA follows: TGTGCCAGCAGTTACTCAGGGGTGGGCCCTGAAGCTTTCTTT. The rearrangement joins TRBV6-5 to TRBJ1-1, with D perhaps matching TRBD1 (5 bases). The V gene lost 0 bases and the J gene lost 6 bases, with 11 bases spanning the gap. Germline assignment: CDR1 MNHEY and CDR2 SVGAGI. The CDR3 spans 14 residues.

The V gene is TRBV11-2, the J gene TRBJ1-2, with D hard to call. Germline CDR1 and CDR2: SGHAT and FQNNGV. The CDR3 contains 14 residues. Trimming left V 5 bases short and J 5 bases short, with 15 bases between. This CDR3 is CASSPRRTGYGYTF. The DNA for the CDR3 is TGTGCCAGCAGCCCCCGAAGGACTGGGTATGGCTACACCTTC.

The chain carries TRBV7-9 and TRBJ2-1; 8 nucleotides agree with TRBD1. Per the germline V gene, CDR1 is SEHNR and CDR2 is FQNEAQ (reference sequence). V shed 5 bases, J shed 8 bases, and the junction held 11 bases outside the gene matches. This CDR3 is built from 15 residues. Here the CDR3 DNA reads TGTGCCAGCAGCATGCAAACAGGGGGAGTGGATGAGCAGTTCTTC. It translates to CASSMQTGGVDEQFF.

This chain links TRBV7-9 with TRBJ1-4; 9 nucleotides match TRBD1. Germline CDR1 is SEHNR and CDR2 is FQNEAQ (reference sequence). Unmatched junction bases numbered 8, after V lost 4 bases and J lost 8 bases. The CDR3 loop spans 15 amino acids. The chain's CDR3 is CASSSFGTGNEKLFF. CDR3 in DNA: TGTGCCAGCAGCTCCTTCGGGACAGGGAACGAAAAACTGTTTTTT.

The DNA for the CDR3 is TGTGCCAGCAGCCAGCTAGGGACAGTGGGACCAGATACGCAGTATTTT. Translating it yields CASSQLGTVGPDTQYF. The chain joins TRBV7-6 to TRBJ2-3; 7 positions agree with TRBD1. CDR3 length: 16 residues. The germline CDR1 and CDR2 sequences are SGHVS and FNYEAQ. V lost 5 bases and J lost 4; bases outside the gene matches: 12.

V and J are TRBV5-6 and TRBJ2-7, with D tentatively TRBD1 (6 bases). This CDR3 is built from 14 residues. The germline CDR1 and CDR2 sequences are SGHDT and YYEEEE. V was cut by 6 bases and J by 5 bases, with 18 bases left in between. The CDR3 reads CASIEQGLDDEQYF. The CDR3 nucleotides read TGTGCCAGCATCGAACAGGGTCTGGATGACGAGCAGTACTTC. Full variable domain (remainder filled in from reference TRBV5-6 and TRBJ2-7): DAGVTQSPTHLIKTRGQQVTLRCSPKSGHDTVSWYQQALGQGPQFIFQYYEEEERQRGNFPDRFSGHQFPNYSSELNVNALLLGDSALYLCASIEQGLDDEQYFGPGTRLTVT.

This chain links TRBV25-1 with TRBJ1-1; D unclear. This CDR3 contains 14 residues. Germline CDR1 MGHDK, CDR2 SYGVNS. V was trimmed by 2 bases and J by 6 bases, leaving 13 bases between them. CDR3 loop: CASSEAPRSPEAFF. In DNA form, the CDR3 reads TGTGCCAGCAGTGAAGCCCCCCGCAGTCCTGAAGCTTTCTTT.

This clone appeared once. V and J are TRBV7-9 and TRBJ1-2; 8 bases align to TRBD1. This CDR3 region has 15 residues. The germline gives CDR1 SEHNR, CDR2 FQNEAQ (reference sequence). The junction had 3 bases not matched to a gene; V was cut back by 1 base and J by 2 bases. CDR3: CASSLGDRRNYGYTF. CDR3 nucleotide sequence: TGTGCCAGCAGCTTAGGGGACAGGCGAAACTATGGCTACACCTTC.

This chain links TRBV27 with TRBJ2-2, with unresolved D. This CDR3 comprises 14 residues. Looked up from germline, CDR1 is MNHEY and CDR2 is SMNVEV (reference sequence). Between the trimmed V and J ends, which lost 3 bases and 2 bases, there was a span of 7 bases. CDR3 coding DNA: TGTGCCAGCAGTTTGGCGGAAAACACCGGGGAGCTGTTTTTT. Residues: CASSLAENTGELFF.

The genes are TRBV7-8 and TRBJ1-5; tentatively, D is TRBD1 (5 bases). V shed 5 bases and J shed 6 bases, with 23 bases lying between them. The germline CDR1 and CDR2 sequences are SGHVS and FQNEAQ. The CDR3 consists of 17 residues. The CDR3 DNA reads TGTGCCAGCAGCAGGGAGGCAGGACAACCTTTCATTCAGCCCCAGCATTTT. It translates to CASSREAGQPFIQPQHF. Full variable domain (missing parts from reference TRBV7-8 and TRBJ1-5): GAGVSQSPRYKVAKRGQDVALRCDPISGHVSLFWYQQALGQGPEFLTYFQNEAQLDKSGLPSDRFFAERPEGSVSTLKIQRTQQEDSAVYLCASSREAGQPFIQPQHFGDGTRLSIL.